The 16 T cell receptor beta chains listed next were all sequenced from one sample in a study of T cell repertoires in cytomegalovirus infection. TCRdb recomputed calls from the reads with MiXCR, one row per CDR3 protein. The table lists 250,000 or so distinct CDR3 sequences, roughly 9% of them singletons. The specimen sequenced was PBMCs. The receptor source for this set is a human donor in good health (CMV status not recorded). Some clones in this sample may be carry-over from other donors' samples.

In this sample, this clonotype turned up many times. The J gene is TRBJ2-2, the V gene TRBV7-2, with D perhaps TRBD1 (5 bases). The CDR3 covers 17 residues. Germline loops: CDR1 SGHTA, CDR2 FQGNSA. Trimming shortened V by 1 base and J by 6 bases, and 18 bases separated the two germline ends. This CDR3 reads CASSLDPSRVQSGELFF. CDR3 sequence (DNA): TGTGCCAGCAGCTTAGACCCAAGCAGGGTTCAGTCCGGGGAGCTGTTTTTT.

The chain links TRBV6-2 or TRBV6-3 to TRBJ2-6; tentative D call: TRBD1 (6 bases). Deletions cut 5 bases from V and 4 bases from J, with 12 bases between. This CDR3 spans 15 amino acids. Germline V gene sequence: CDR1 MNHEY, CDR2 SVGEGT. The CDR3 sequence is CASSRQVPGANVLTF. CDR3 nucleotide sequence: TGTGCCAGCAGTCGACAGGTGCCCGGGGCCAACGTCCTGACTTTC.

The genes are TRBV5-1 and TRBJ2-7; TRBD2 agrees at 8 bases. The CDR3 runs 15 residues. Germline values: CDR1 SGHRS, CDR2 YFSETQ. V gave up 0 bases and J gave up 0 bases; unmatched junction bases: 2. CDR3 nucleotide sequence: TGCGCCAGCAGCTTGGATAGCGGGGCCTCCTACGAGCAGTACTTC. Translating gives CASSLDSGASYEQYF.

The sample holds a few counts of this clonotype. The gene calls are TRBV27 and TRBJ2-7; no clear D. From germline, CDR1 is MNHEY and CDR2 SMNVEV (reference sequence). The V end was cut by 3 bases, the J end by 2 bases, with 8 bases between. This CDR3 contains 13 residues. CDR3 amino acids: CASSFLGTYEQYF. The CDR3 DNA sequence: TGTGCCAGCAGTTTCTTGGGGACCTACGAGCAGTACTTC.

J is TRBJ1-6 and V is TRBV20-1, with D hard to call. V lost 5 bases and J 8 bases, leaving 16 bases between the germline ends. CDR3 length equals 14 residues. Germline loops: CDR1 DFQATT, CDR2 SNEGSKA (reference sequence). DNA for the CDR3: TGCAGTGCTGGAGGGATCGAAACGTATTCACCCCTCCACTTT. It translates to CSAGGIETYSPLHF.

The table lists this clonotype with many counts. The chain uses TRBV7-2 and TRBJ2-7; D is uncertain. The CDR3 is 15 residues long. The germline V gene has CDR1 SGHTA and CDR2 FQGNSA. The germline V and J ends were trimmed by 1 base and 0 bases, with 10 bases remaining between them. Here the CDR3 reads CASSLDSTVSYEQYF. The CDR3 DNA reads TGTGCCAGCAGCTTAGATTCTACAGTCTCCTACGAGCAGTACTTC. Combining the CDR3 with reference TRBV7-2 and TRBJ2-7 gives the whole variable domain GAGVSQSPSNKVTEKGKDVELRCDPISGHTALYWYRQSLGQGLEFLIYFQGNSAPDKSGLPSDRFSAERTGGSVSTLTIQRTQQEDSAVYLCASSLDSTVSYEQYFGPGTRLTVT.

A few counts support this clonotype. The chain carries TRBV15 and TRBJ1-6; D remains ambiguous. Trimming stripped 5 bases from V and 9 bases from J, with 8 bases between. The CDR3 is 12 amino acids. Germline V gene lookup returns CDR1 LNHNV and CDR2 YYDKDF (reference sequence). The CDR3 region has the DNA TGTGCCACCAGCGAACAAGGTTCACCCCTCCACTTT. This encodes CATSEQGSPLHF.

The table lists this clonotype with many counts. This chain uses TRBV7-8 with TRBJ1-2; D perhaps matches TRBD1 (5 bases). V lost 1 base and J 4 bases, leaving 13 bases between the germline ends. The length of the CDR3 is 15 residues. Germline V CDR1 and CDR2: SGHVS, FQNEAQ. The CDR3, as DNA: TGTGCCAGCAGCTTAGGCGCAGGGTCTGGCTATGGCTACACCTTC. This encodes CASSLGAGSGYGYTF.

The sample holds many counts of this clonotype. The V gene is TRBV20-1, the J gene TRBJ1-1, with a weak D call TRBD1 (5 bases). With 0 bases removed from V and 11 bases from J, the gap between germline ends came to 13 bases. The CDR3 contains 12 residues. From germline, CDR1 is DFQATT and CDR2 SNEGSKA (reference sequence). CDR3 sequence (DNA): TGCAGTGCTAGAGATGGTGGCAGGGAGGCTTTCTTT. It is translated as CSARDGGREAFF.

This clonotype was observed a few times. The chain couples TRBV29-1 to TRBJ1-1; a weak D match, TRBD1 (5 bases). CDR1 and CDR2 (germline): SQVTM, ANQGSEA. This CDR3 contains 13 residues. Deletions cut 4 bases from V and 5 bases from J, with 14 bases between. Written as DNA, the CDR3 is TGCAGCGTTGGAGGGGCGCGGGGGACTGAAGCTTTCTTT. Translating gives CSVGGARGTEAFF.

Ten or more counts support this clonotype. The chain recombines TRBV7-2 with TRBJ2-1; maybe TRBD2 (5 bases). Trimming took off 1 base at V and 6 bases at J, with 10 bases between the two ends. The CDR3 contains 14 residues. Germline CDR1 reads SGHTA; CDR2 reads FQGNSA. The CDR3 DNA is TGTGCCAGCAGCTTAGGGCAGGCGGGCAATGAGCAGTTCTTC. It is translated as CASSLGQAGNEQFF.

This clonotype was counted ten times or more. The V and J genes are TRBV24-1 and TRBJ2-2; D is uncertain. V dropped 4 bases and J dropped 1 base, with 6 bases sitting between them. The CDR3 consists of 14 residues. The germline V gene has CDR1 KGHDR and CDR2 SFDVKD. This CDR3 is CATSERGNTGELFF. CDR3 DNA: TGTGCCACCAGTGAACGAGGGAACACCGGGGAGCTGTTTTTT.

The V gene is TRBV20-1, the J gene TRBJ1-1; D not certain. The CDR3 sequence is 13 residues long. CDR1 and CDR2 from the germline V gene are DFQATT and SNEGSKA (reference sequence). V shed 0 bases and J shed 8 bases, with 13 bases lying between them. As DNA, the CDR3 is TGCAGTGCTAGAGATGAGGCCTCTTGGGAAGCTTTCTTT. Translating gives CSARDEASWEAFF.

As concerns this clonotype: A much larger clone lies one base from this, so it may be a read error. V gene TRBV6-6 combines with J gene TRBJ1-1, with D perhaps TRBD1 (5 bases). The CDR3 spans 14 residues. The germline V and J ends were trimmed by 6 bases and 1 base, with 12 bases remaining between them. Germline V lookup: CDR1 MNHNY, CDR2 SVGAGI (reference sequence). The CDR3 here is CASRVGDRNTEAFF. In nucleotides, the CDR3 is TGTGCCAGCAGAGTTGGGGACCGGAACACTGAAGCTTTCTTT.

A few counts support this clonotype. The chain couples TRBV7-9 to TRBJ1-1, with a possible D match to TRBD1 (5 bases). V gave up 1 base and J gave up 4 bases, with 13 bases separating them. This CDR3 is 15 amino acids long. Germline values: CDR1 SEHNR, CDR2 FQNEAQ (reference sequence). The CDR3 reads CASSLGRARSTEAFF. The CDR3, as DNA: TGTGCCAGCAGCTTAGGCAGGGCGAGAAGCACTGAAGCTTTCTTT.

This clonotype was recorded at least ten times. Written as DNA, the CDR3 is TGTGCCAGTAGTGGGGTCGAGACAGGGGCTCGAGAGCAGTACTTC. It yields the protein CASSGVETGAREQYF. The rearrangement joins TRBV19 to TRBJ2-7; 8 nucleotides align to TRBD1. Germline-derived CDR1 and CDR2 are LNHDA and SQIVND (reference sequence). The CDR3 totals 15 residues. The junction had 13 bases not matched to a gene; V was cut back by 5 bases and J by 7 bases.